These 27 T cell receptor beta chains share one sample of origin, sequenced in a study of T cells in Graves' hyperthyroidism and ophthalmopathy (dated by TCRdb to the late 2010s). Preparation of the library involved multiplex PCR. Sequencing took place on an Illumina HiSeq 2000. The TCR beta CDR3 regions were amplified from the RNA transcripts. For the first round of RT-PCR on the TCR CDR3, the HTBI primer set was used together with the Qiagen OneStep RT-PCR kit. The public reads were quality trimmed at Q25 with fastp and then assembled into clones with MiXCR by TCRdb, keeping productive beta chains. For every CDR3 protein sequence, its rows merge into one entry that carries the most common genes and DNA. This sample lists a few hundred thousand distinct CDR3 sequences; roughly 19% were detected once. Of the sample, approximately 35% is held by the ten largest clones. Specimen: blood. The receptors were gathered from a man aged 45-65 years with Graves' ophthalmopathy.

This clonotype was observed once. The rearrangement uses TRBV6-1 and TRBJ1-2, with 7 nucleotides matching TRBD1. After removal of 3 bases from V and 8 bases from J, the junction contained 6 bases not matched to a gene. The germline V gene has CDR1 MNHNS and CDR2 SASEGT. CDR3 size: 13 residues. For the CDR3, the DNA is TGTGCCAGCAGTGAGTCAGGGGGATGGGGCTACACCTTC. Translation: CASSESGGWGYTF.

V is TRBV20-1 and J is TRBJ1-5, with a tentative D call TRBD1 (6 bases). The ends were cut back, 2 bases at V and 0 bases at J, with 8 bases in the middle. The CDR3 totals 14 residues. The germline CDR1 and CDR2 sequences are DFQATT and SNEGSKA (reference sequence). DNA of the CDR3: TGCAGTGCTAGACAGGGGAATAGCAATCAGCCCCAGCATTTT. It translates to CSARQGNSNQPQHF.

This clonotype was counted between two and nine times. The genes are TRBV20-1 and TRBJ2-5; 10 positions agree with TRBD1. CDR3 length equals 15 residues. V lost 0 bases to trimming and J lost 5 bases; unmatched junction nucleotides: 6. The germline gives CDR1 DFQATT, CDR2 SNEGSKA (reference sequence). CDR3 region: CSAREARTGGETQYF. For the CDR3, the DNA is TGCAGTGCTAGAGAGGCTCGGACAGGGGGTGAGACCCAGTACTTC.

The chain couples TRBV6-1 to TRBJ1-3; D unclear. The CDR3 is 14 residues long. Germline lookup yields CDR1 MNHNS and CDR2 SASEGT. V shed 10 bases and J shed 0 bases, with 13 bases lying between them. The CDR3 is CAINEAVSGNTIYF. CDR3 DNA: TGTGCCATCAATGAAGCTGTCTCTGGAAACACCATATATTTT.

This clonotype occurred many times. This chain connects TRBV5-1 to TRBJ2-7; TRBD2 aligns across 8 bases. Germline V gene sequence: CDR1 SGHRS, CDR2 YFSETQ. Germline trimming cut 5 bases from V and 5 bases from J; bases unmatched to any gene: 6. CDR3 length: 13 amino acids. The DNA of the CDR3 is TGCGCCAGCAGATCAAGCGGGAGTGACGAGCAGTACTTC. The encoded protein is CASRSSGSDEQYF.

This clonotype was seen at least ten times. The rearrangement uses TRBV30 and TRBJ2-7, with D perhaps matching TRBD1 (6 bases). This CDR3 contains 14 residues. Trimming took 0 bases from V and 0 from J, leaving 9 bases between them. From germline, CDR1 is GTSNPN and CDR2 SVGIG (reference sequence). The CDR3 protein is CAWSVLGGSYEQYF. The DNA for the CDR3 is TGTGCCTGGAGTGTACTAGGGGGCTCCTACGAGCAGTACTTC.

This clonotype was counted only a few times. This chain joins TRBV20-1 and TRBJ2-7; 14 bases agree with TRBD2. The CDR3 loop spans 15 amino acids. Looked up from germline, CDR1 is DFQATT and CDR2 is SNEGSKA (reference sequence). Unmatched junction bases numbered 7, after V lost 2 bases and J lost 7 bases. CDR3 loop: CSARPGLAGVKEQYF. CDR3 bases: TGCAGTGCTAGACCGGGACTAGCGGGAGTGAAGGAGCAGTACTTC.

The chain recombines TRBV5-1 with TRBJ1-4; 12 bases are shared with TRBD1. The CDR3 totals 17 residues. Trimming at V came to 0 bases and at J to 8 bases, leaving 8 bases not matched to a gene. CDR1 and CDR2 (germline): SGHRS, YFSETQ. CDR3 in amino acids: CASSLAVGTGGREKLFF. The CDR3 DNA reads TGCGCCAGCAGCTTGGCGGTGGGGACAGGGGGCCGGGAAAAACTGTTTTTT.

The rearrangement links TRBV6-1 to TRBJ2-1; 11 bases are shared with TRBD2. This CDR3 spans 16 amino acids. V dropped 5 bases and J dropped 8; count of bases not matched to a gene: 11. Germline-derived CDR1 and CDR2 are MNHNS and SASEGT. CDR3 loop: CASSPLIAGGRDEQFF. Written as DNA, the CDR3 is TGTGCCAGCAGTCCCCTAATAGCGGGAGGGCGGGATGAGCAGTTCTTC.

This chain uses TRBV27 with TRBJ2-1, with 12 bases that match TRBD2. Germline CDR1 and CDR2: MNHEY and SMNVEV (reference sequence). This CDR3 region has 17 residues. Trimming took 4 bases from V and 4 from J; bases not matched to a gene: 8. This CDR3 is CASSSIPGLAGYNEQFF. The CDR3 DNA follows: TGTGCCAGCAGTTCTATTCCGGGACTAGCGGGTTACAATGAGCAGTTCTTC.

This clonotype came up a few times. The gene calls are TRBV7-3 and TRBJ1-4; D ambiguous. Trimming took 7 bases from V and 3 from J, leaving 21 bases between them. Germline lookup yields CDR1 SGHTA and CDR2 FQGTGA. The CDR3 length is 17 residues. The CDR3 sequence is CASTPAGRLGANEKLFF. CDR3 in DNA: TGTGCCAGCACCCCCGCAGGACGCCTCGGAGCTAATGAAAAACTGTTTTTT.

This clonotype was picked up a small number of times. The rearrangement uses TRBV27 and TRBJ1-5; 8 bases fit TRBD1. This CDR3 spans 16 amino acids. The trim removed 2 bases at V and 9 bases at J, leaving 12 bases unmatched. The germline V gene encodes CDR1 MNHEY and CDR2 SMNVEV (reference sequence). CDR3 region: CASSLEALRDRTPQHF. CDR3 nucleotides: TGTGCCAGCAGTTTAGAAGCGCTCCGGGACAGGACGCCCCAGCATTTT.

The rearrangement joins TRBV15 to TRBJ2-1, with TRBD1 identical over 9 bases. The germline gives CDR1 LNHNV, CDR2 YYDKDF (reference sequence). CDR3 length: 16 residues. The V and J ends lost 0 bases and 5 bases, in that order; junction bases with no gene match: 5. CDR3 bases: TGTGCCACCAGCAGAGATCTAGGGACAGGGAACAATGAGCAGTTCTTC. Its protein product is CATSRDLGTGNNEQFF.

A remark on this clonotype: This may be a read error, as it is one base from a much larger clone. The chain combines TRBV5-1 with TRBJ2-1; possible D gene TRBD2, 5 bases. There are 16 residues in the CDR3. In germline, CDR1 is SGHRS, CDR2 YFSETQ. The CDR3 sequence is CANSLEVASSYNEQFF. CDR3 bases: TGCGCCAACAGCTTGGAGGTAGCGAGCTCCTACAATGAGCAGTTCTTC.

The chain is built from TRBV12-3 or TRBV12-4 and TRBJ2-5; the match to TRBD2 covers 9 bases. The CDR3 covers 15 residues. V lost 4 bases to trimming and J lost 2 bases; unmatched junction nucleotides: 5. The CDR3 loop is CASSSRLAAQETQYF. The CDR3 coding sequence is TGTGCCAGCAGTTCTAGACTAGCGGCACAAGAGACCCAGTACTTC.

This clonotype has just a few counts. V usage is TRBV5-6 and J usage is TRBJ1-1; D is unresolved. CDR1 is SGHDT and CDR2 is YYEEEE in the germline V gene. V was trimmed by 2 bases and J by 0 bases, leaving 5 bases between them. The CDR3 sequence is 13 residues long. The CDR3 DNA sequence: TGTGCCAGCAGCTTCTCTTTGAACACTGAAGCTTTCTTT. It translates to CASSFSLNTEAFF.

The CDR3 region has the DNA TGTGCCAGCAGTCTCCGGACAGGTAGCTTCTCTGGAAACACCATATATTTT. The encoded protein is CASSLRTGSFSGNTIYF. The V gene is TRBV6-1, the J gene TRBJ1-3, with 7 bases matching TRBD1. Losses at the gene ends were 5 bases for V and 0 bases for J; bases not matched to a gene: 10. Germline V gene lookup returns CDR1 MNHNS and CDR2 SASEGT. The CDR3 consists of 17 residues.

This clonotype appeared a few times. The genes are TRBV7-2 and TRBJ1-1, with 8 nucleotides matching TRBD1. Losses at the gene ends were 5 bases for V and 8 bases for J; bases not matched to a gene: 7. The CDR3 spans 13 residues. Per the germline V gene, CDR1 is SGHTA and CDR2 is FQGNSA. The CDR3 loop reads CASSPRTGGEAFF. CDR3 coding DNA: TGTGCCAGCAGCCCCCGCACAGGGGGAGAAGCTTTCTTT.

The chain links TRBV27 to TRBJ2-7; 9 bases map to TRBD1. V lost 5 bases, J lost 4 bases, and 9 bases stayed unmatched. In germline, CDR1 is MNHEY, CDR2 SMNVEV (reference sequence). The CDR3 spans 15 residues. The CDR3 DNA reads as TGTGCCAGCAGTCCTGACAGGGGGAGAACTTACGAGCAGTACTTC. Amino acid sequence: CASSPDRGRTYEQYF.

This clonotype has only a few counts. V and J are TRBV7-9 and TRBJ1-2; D gene ambiguous. The germline V gene has CDR1 SEHNR and CDR2 FQNEAQ (reference sequence). This CDR3 is built from 15 residues. V gave up 2 bases and J gave up 6 bases, with 16 bases separating them. Here the CDR3 reads CASSLNGGILDGYTF. The DNA of the CDR3 is TGTGCCAGCAGCTTAAATGGAGGGATTTTGGATGGCTACACCTTC.

The V gene is TRBV30, the J gene TRBJ1-6, with a tentative D call TRBD1 (5 bases). Per the germline V gene, CDR1 is GTSNPN and CDR2 is SVGIG (reference sequence). The CDR3 runs 13 residues. Trimming removed 1 base from V and 7 bases from J, with 8 bases in between. DNA for the CDR3: TGTGCCTGGAGTGGGACAAGAAATTCACCCCTCCACTTT. This gives the protein CAWSGTRNSPLHF.

This clonotype was detected a few times. The chain has TRBV5-1 and TRBJ1-2; TRBD1 might be the D (6 bases). Germline CDR1 and CDR2: SGHRS and YFSETQ. The V end lost 0 bases, the J end lost 5 bases, and 11 bases lay between the germline ends. The CDR3 consists of 14 residues. The CDR3 DNA sequence: TGCGCCAGCAGCTTGGGGACAGCGGGGTATGGCTACACCTTC. Protein sequence: CASSLGTAGYGYTF. Full variable domain (missing parts from reference TRBV5-1 and TRBJ1-2): KAGVTQTPRYLIKTRGQQVTLSCSPISGHRSVSWYQQTPGQGLQFLFEYFSETQRNKGNFPGRFSGRQFSNSRSEMNVSTLELGDSALYLCASSLGTAGYGYTFGSGTRLTVV.

This clonotype was recorded many times. The genes are TRBV3-1 and TRBJ1-2; D might be TRBD1 (6 bases). CDR3 size: 15 residues. The germline V gene has CDR1 LGHDT and CDR2 YNNKEL (reference sequence). V was pared by 0 bases and J by 6 bases, with 14 bases between. CDR3 loop: CASSQDEGGTHGYTF. The CDR3 DNA follows: TGTGCCAGCAGCCAAGATGAGGGGGGGACGCATGGCTACACCTTC.

The J gene is TRBJ2-2, the V gene TRBV11-2; D uncertain. Per germline, CDR1 SGHAT and CDR2 FQNNGV. The CDR3 is 16 amino acids. Trimming pared 5 bases from V and 6 bases from J, leaving 19 bases between. The CDR3 loop is CASSQDGEDSPGELFF. The CDR3 bases are TGTGCCAGCAGCCAAGACGGTGAAGACTCCCCCGGGGAGCTGTTTTTT.

This clonotype showed up many times. The chain couples TRBV11-2 to TRBJ2-2; no definite D call. CDR3 length: 12 amino acids. Germline CDR1 SGHAT, CDR2 FQNNGV. Trimming cost V 0 bases and J 6 bases, with 2 bases left between them. DNA of the CDR3: TGTGCCAGCAGCTTAGAGGCCGGGGAGCTGTTTTTT. Translated: CASSLEAGELFF.

This clonotype appeared once. The gene calls are TRBV7-9 and TRBJ2-3, with D possibly matching TRBD2 (5 bases). Germline CDR1 is SEHNR and CDR2 is FQNEAQ (reference sequence). The CDR3 is 14 residues long. With 8 bases removed from V and 0 bases from J, the gap between germline ends came to 12 bases. CDR3 coding DNA: TGTGCCAGCGTCGCGGGCGGTAGCACAGATACGCAGTATTTT. Amino acid sequence: CASVAGGSTDTQYF.

This chain uses TRBV28 with TRBJ2-4; 7 nucleotides agree with TRBD1. Germline-derived CDR1 and CDR2 are MDHEN and SYDVKM. CDR3 length: 14 amino acids. V lost 5 bases, J lost 12 bases, and 13 bases stayed unmatched. The CDR3 nucleotides are TGTGCCAGCAGTGGAGTCGGGACAGCGTTTCATCAGTACTTC. As protein: CASSGVGTAFHQYF.